This T cell receptor beta chain was profiled in a study of cytomegalovirus exposure and HLA in healthy donors. Overall study findings and caveats: Researchers reportedly found TCR beta sequences accurately predicted most subjects' HLA-A and HLA-B alleles.

The CDR3 runs 16 residues. Trimming at V came to 0 bases and at J to 3 bases, leaving 5 bases not matched to a gene. Germline assignment: CDR1 KGHSH and CDR2 LQKENI. This clone was found once. Antigen: not known. PCR primers comprised 60 Vbeta and 13 Jbeta primers. Original analysis: An analysis performed later counted about 80 million unique TCR beta chains (approximately 10 million of them shared). The protocol was immunoSEQ multiplex PCR, while the TCRdb copy is restricted to in-frame clones and leaves out a portion. Clone size and the V and J calls come from that table; the DNA yielded D and trimming. In the table there are roughly 100,000 clones, roughly 82% of which are singletons.

The origin of this receptor is a man aged 25-45 years in good health and CMV-seropositive. Sequences were obtained from PBMCs. The gene calls are TRBV18 and TRBJ2-3; 8 positions agree with TRBD2. The CDR3 nucleotides read TGTGCCAGCTCACCACCGTCTGCGGGAGGAACAGATACGCAGTATTTT. Amino acid sequence: CASSPPSAGGTDTQYF.